This passage covers 28 T cell receptor beta chains from one sample sequenced in a study of patients and donors after allogeneic stem cell transplantation. TCRdb reprocessed the RT-PCR reads via MiXCR and lists one record per CDR3 protein. Here the sample spans around 150,000 distinct CDR3 sequences, approximately 28% being singletons. The sequencing input was blood, either unsorted or a sorted T cell fraction (not recorded which). Receptors originate from a human donor who was either an allogeneic HSCT recipient or a stem cell or donor lymphocyte infusion donor (not recorded which). It is not recorded whose cells these are; they may come from a transplant donor.

This clonotype turned up a few times. This chain connects TRBV19 to TRBJ1-2; D unclear. This CDR3 spans 13 amino acids. The germline gives CDR1 LNHDA, CDR2 SQIVND (reference sequence). V was cut by 4 bases and J by 2 bases, with 8 bases left in between. The CDR3 sequence: CASSKAANYGYTF. For the CDR3, the DNA is TGTGCCAGTAGTAAGGCAGCCAACTATGGCTACACCTTC.

This clonotype showed up many times. The gene calls are TRBV4-1 and TRBJ1-4, with D unresolved. Germline V CDR1 and CDR2: MGHRA, YSYEKL. This CDR3 is built from 14 residues. Trimming stripped 4 bases from V and 8 bases from J, with 14 bases between. The CDR3 coding sequence is TGCGCCAGCAGCCTCTGGGTACTGGAAGAAAAACTGTTTTTT. Protein: CASSLWVLEEKLFF.

This clonotype was counted ten times or more. This chain uses TRBV12-3 or TRBV12-4 with TRBJ1-1; D is undetermined. Trimming cost V 4 bases and J 0 bases, with 6 bases left between them. The CDR3 totals 13 residues. The CDR3 here is CASSWTVNTEAFF. In DNA, the CDR3 is TGTGCCAGCAGTTGGACGGTGAACACTGAAGCTTTCTTT.

The chain links TRBV7-6 to TRBJ2-7, with a tentative D call TRBD1 (6 bases). This CDR3 contains 15 residues. Germline-derived CDR1 and CDR2 are SGHVS and FNYEAQ. V lost 1 base, J lost 4 bases, and 14 bases lay in between. CDR3 sequence: CASSLEGVGAYEQYF. The CDR3 DNA sequence: TGTGCCAGCAGCTTAGAGGGGGTAGGAGCGTACGAGCAGTACTTC. Variable domain in full (rest from reference TRBV7-6 and TRBJ2-7): GAGVSQSPRYKVTKRGQDVALRCDPISGHVSLYWYRQALGQGPEFLTYFNYEAQQDKSGLPNDRFSAERPEGSISTLTIQRTEQRDSAMYRCASSLEGVGAYEQYFGPGTRLTVT.

The V call is TRBV6-6, the J call TRBJ2-7; D remains unclear. Trimming stripped 6 bases from V and 1 base from J, with 7 bases between. This CDR3 region has 12 residues. CDR1 MNHNY and CDR2 SVGAGI come from the germline V gene (reference sequence). DNA for the CDR3: TGTGCCAGCAGCCAGGAGTCCTACGAGCAGTACTTC. It yields the protein CASSQESYEQYF.

This clonotype has more than one count but fewer than ten. This chain uses TRBV12-5 with TRBJ1-5, with D uncertain. Germline-derived CDR1 and CDR2 are LGHNT and FRNRAP. The CDR3 has 17 residues. The V end lost 0 bases, the J end lost 7 bases, and 19 bases lay between the germline ends. CDR3 region: CASGLVPLLGGSQPQHF. The DNA for the CDR3 is TGTGCTAGTGGTTTGGTACCCCTTCTGGGCGGATCCCAGCCCCAGCATTTT.

The chain has TRBV6-4 and TRBJ2-1; 9 nucleotides line up with TRBD1. The CDR3 contains 18 residues. Germline loops: CDR1 MRHNA, CDR2 SNTAGT. J was trimmed by 3 bases and V by 6 bases; bases with no gene match: 15. The CDR3 region is CASSLDGQGILDYNEQFF. The CDR3 nucleotides read TGTGCCAGCAGCCTCGACGGACAGGGGATTTTGGACTACAATGAGCAGTTCTTC.

The rearrangement joins TRBV3-1 to TRBJ2-4, with 10 bases identical to TRBD2. The trim removed 5 bases at V and 6 bases at J, leaving 4 bases unmatched. The CDR3 sequence is 14 residues long. Germline CDR1 is LGHDT and CDR2 is YNNKEL (reference sequence). The CDR3 sequence: CASSSGLARNIQYF. CDR3 DNA sequence: TGTGCCAGCAGCTCGGGACTAGCGAGAAACATTCAGTACTTC. Variable domain in full (rest from reference TRBV3-1 and TRBJ2-4): DTAVSQTPKYLVTQMGNDKSIKCEQNLGHDTMYWYKQDSKKFLKIMFSYNNKELIINETVPNRFSPKSPDKAHLNLHINSLELGDSAVYFCASSSGLARNIQYFGAGTRLSVL.

V usage is TRBV28 and J usage is TRBJ2-7, with D possibly being TRBD2 (6 bases). Per germline, CDR1 MDHEN and CDR2 SYDVKM. CDR3 length: 15 amino acids. Trimming stripped 3 bases from V and 8 bases from J, with 20 bases between. This chain's CDR3 is CASSLLGTPILQQYF. CDR3 in DNA: TGTGCCAGCAGTTTGTTGGGGACTCCAATCCTACAGCAGTACTTC.

This rearrangement joins TRBV7-9 to TRBJ2-1; TRBD1 aligns across 7 bases. From germline, CDR1 is SEHNR and CDR2 FQNEAQ (reference sequence). The CDR3 loop spans 13 amino acids. J lost 5 bases, V lost 8 bases, and 6 bases had no gene match. CDR3 nucleotides: TGTGCCAGCCTCCGGGGACAGCACAATGAGCAGTTCTTC. Residues: CASLRGQHNEQFF.

This clonotype showed up many times. This rearrangement joins TRBV19 to TRBJ1-2; D might be TRBD1 (5 bases). Germline CDR1 and CDR2: LNHDA and SQIVND (reference sequence). V was cut by 5 bases and J by 2 bases, with 15 bases left in between. The CDR3 extends over 15 amino acids. This chain's CDR3 is CASSSQWGENYGYTF. As DNA, the CDR3 is TGTGCCAGTAGTTCCCAGTGGGGGGAGAACTATGGCTACACCTTC. Variable domain in full (rest from reference TRBV19 and TRBJ1-2): DGGITQSPKYLFRKEGQNVTLSCEQNLNHDAMYWYRQDPGQGLRLIYYSQIVNDFQKGDIAEGYSVSREKKESFPLTVTSAQKNPTAFYLCASSSQWGENYGYTFGSGTRLTVV.

This clonotype occurred a few times. V and J are TRBV7-2 and TRBJ1-5; possible D gene TRBD1, 6 bases. Per the germline V gene, CDR1 is SGHTA and CDR2 is FQGNSA. The CDR3 is 15 residues long. Deletions cut 4 bases from V and 1 base from J, with 11 bases between. The CDR3 region is CASSWGTTSNQPQHF. In DNA, the CDR3 is TGTGCCAGCAGCTGGGGGACAACAAGCAATCAGCCCCAGCATTTT.

This clonotype was observed a few times. The chain couples TRBV4-3 to TRBJ1-3, with D uncertain. The germline V gene encodes CDR1 LGHNA and CDR2 YSLEER. This CDR3 has 14 residues. V lost 2 bases and J lost 0, with 5 bases in between. CDR3 in amino acids: CASSQRVSGNTIYF. In nucleotides, the CDR3 is TGCGCCAGCAGCCAACGAGTCTCTGGAAACACCATATATTTT.

In its sample, this clonotype was seen a few times. V usage is TRBV12-3 or TRBV12-4 and J usage is TRBJ2-1; no definite D call. The CDR3 length is 15 residues. The V end was cut by 8 bases, the J end by 3 bases, with 17 bases between. CDR3 sequence: CASLPPGHVYNEQFF. CDR3 DNA: TGTGCCAGCCTCCCCCCCGGCCACGTCTACAATGAGCAGTTCTTC.

This clonotype was picked up many times. The chain recombines TRBV20-1 with TRBJ1-3; D not certain. Between the trimmed V and J ends, which lost 0 bases and 0 bases, there was a span of 9 bases. CDR3 length: 15 amino acids. Looked up from germline, CDR1 is DFQATT and CDR2 is SNEGSKA (reference sequence). The CDR3 protein is CSAREFDISGNTIYF. CDR3 DNA: TGCAGTGCTAGAGAGTTTGACATCTCTGGAAACACCATATATTTT.

This clonotype turned up a few times. This chain uses TRBV6-5 with TRBJ2-5; D is perhaps TRBD1 (5 bases). The CDR3 covers 15 residues. The V gene's germline CDR1 is MNHEY and CDR2 SVGAGI. V lost 2 bases and J lost 4, with 14 bases in between. For the CDR3, the DNA is TGTGCCAGCAGTTACGGCTCGGTGGGGCGAGAGACCCAGTACTTC. It is translated as CASSYGSVGRETQYF.

This chain joins TRBV5-1 and TRBJ2-5; D possibly corresponds to TRBD1 (5 bases). The length of the CDR3 is 17 residues. The germline V gene has CDR1 SGHRS and CDR2 YFSETQ. V was shortened by 0 bases and J by 0 bases, with 15 bases between the two germline ends. The CDR3, as DNA: TGCGCCAGCAGCTTGGTCGTCCTCGGACAAAACCAAGAGACCCAGTACTTC. Encoded protein: CASSLVVLGQNQETQYF.

This clonotype was picked up a small number of times. The chain has TRBV7-6 and TRBJ2-7; the match to TRBD1 covers 7 bases. The CDR3 loop spans 13 amino acids. In germline, CDR1 is SGHVS, CDR2 FNYEAQ. The ends lost 0 bases at V and 5 bases at J; junction bases unmatched: 1. As DNA, the CDR3 is TGTGCCAGCAGCTTAGCCACAGGGGACGAGCAGTACTTC. Amino acids: CASSLATGDEQYF. Based on the CDR3 plus reference TRBV7-6 and TRBJ2-7, the full variable domain is GAGVSQSPRYKVTKRGQDVALRCDPISGHVSLYWYRQALGQGPEFLTYFNYEAQQDKSGLPNDRFSAERPEGSISTLTIQRTEQRDSAMYRCASSLATGDEQYFGPGTRLTVT.

This clonotype has only a few counts. This chain links TRBV4-2 with TRBJ2-7; D ambiguous. Between the trimmed V and J ends, which lost 5 bases and 5 bases, there was a span of 13 bases. The CDR3 is made up of 13 amino acids. Germline-derived CDR1 and CDR2 are LGHNA and YNFKEQ. CDR3 coding DNA: TGTGCCAGCAGCGCCGCAGAGGACGACGAGCAGTACTTC. It encodes CASSAAEDDEQYF.

This clonotype was observed a few times. The chain links TRBV11-2 to TRBJ2-1, with D unclear. Trimming removed 5 bases at V and 10 bases at J, with 9 bases between. From germline, CDR1 is SGHAT and CDR2 FQNNGV. The CDR3 runs to 11 residues. CDR3 sequence: CASSPQEEQFF. The CDR3 DNA follows: TGTGCCAGCAGCCCGCAAGAGGAGCAGTTCTTC. Supplemented by reference TRBV11-2 and TRBJ2-1, the full variable domain reads EAGVAQSPRYKIIEKRQSVAFWCNPISGHATLYWYQQILGQGPKLLIQFQNNGVVDDSQLPKDRFSAERLKGVDSTLKIQPAKLEDSAVYLCASSPQEEQFFGPGTRLTVL.

V gene TRBV19 combines with J gene TRBJ1-1; D is perhaps TRBD1 (6 bases). V was clipped by 3 bases and J by 5 bases, with 13 bases between them. The germline V gene encodes CDR1 LNHDA and CDR2 SQIVND (reference sequence). CDR3 length equals 14 residues. Here the CDR3 DNA reads TGTGCCAGTAGTATCCAGGGGAGGGGGACTGAAGCTTTCTTT. Protein product: CASSIQGRGTEAFF.

The V and J genes are TRBV4-3 and TRBJ2-1; no reliable D call. Germline V gives CDR1 LGHNA, CDR2 YSLEER. This CDR3 has 12 residues. V shed 5 bases and J shed 10 bases, with 12 bases lying between them. This chain's CDR3 is CASSSFGIEQFF. The CDR3 DNA sequence: TGCGCCAGCAGCAGTTTCGGCATCGAGCAGTTCTTC.

The J gene is TRBJ2-2, the V gene TRBV5-1; D gene ambiguous. V lost 4 bases and J lost 1, with 14 bases in between. There are 16 residues in the CDR3. Per the germline V gene, CDR1 is SGHRS and CDR2 is YFSETQ. The CDR3 DNA sequence: TGCGCCAGCAGCCCGGTGCTAGTGGGGAACACCGGGGAGCTGTTTTTT. Translated: CASSPVLVGNTGELFF.

The rearrangement uses TRBV4-1 and TRBJ2-4; TRBD2 aligns across 13 bases. The CDR3 is made up of 15 amino acids. The germline CDR1 and CDR2 sequences are MGHRA and YSYEKL. Unmatched junction bases numbered 7, after V lost 5 bases and J lost 9 bases. The CDR3 region has the DNA TGCGCCAGCAGCATTGGACTAGCGGGAGACGGCATTCAGTACTTC. Protein sequence: CASSIGLAGDGIQYF.

This clonotype occurred a few times. This chain links TRBV10-3 with TRBJ2-7, with 7 bases matching TRBD2. V trimming: 4 bases; J trimming: 5 bases; junction bases outside the gene matches: 11. The CDR3 has 15 residues. CDR1 is ENHRY, CDR2 SYGVKD, per germline. The CDR3 protein is CAISVRGRAGDEQYF. The DNA of the CDR3 is TGTGCCATCAGTGTTCGTGGGAGGGCTGGCGACGAGCAGTACTTC.

This clonotype was counted many times. This chain links TRBV9 with TRBJ1-5, with TRBD1 matching 9 bases. This CDR3 region has 15 residues. Germline assignment: CDR1 SGDLS and CDR2 YYNGEE. Trimming removed 3 bases from V and 7 bases from J; junction bases left unmatched: 8. The CDR3 protein is CASSATGTGLQPQHF. CDR3 bases: TGTGCCAGCAGCGCCACCGGGACAGGGCTACAGCCCCAGCATTTT.

This rearrangement joins TRBV7-2 to TRBJ2-2; D gene ambiguous. This CDR3 has 17 amino acids. Trimming took off 0 bases at V and 6 bases at J, with 17 bases between the two ends. Germline V gene sequence: CDR1 SGHTA, CDR2 FQGNSA. The CDR3 reads CASSLALTKALAGELFF. For the CDR3, the DNA is TGTGCCAGCAGCTTAGCGCTGACCAAGGCGCTAGCCGGGGAGCTGTTTTTT.

The J gene is TRBJ2-1, the V gene TRBV6-2 or TRBV6-3; 8 bases line up with TRBD2. V trimming: 4 bases; J trimming: 4 bases; junction bases outside the gene matches: 3. Per germline, CDR1 MNHEY and CDR2 SVGEGT. The CDR3 has 14 residues. For the CDR3, the DNA is TGTGCCAGCAGTTTGGGACTAGATTACAATGAGCAGTTCTTC. This gives the protein CASSLGLDYNEQFF.